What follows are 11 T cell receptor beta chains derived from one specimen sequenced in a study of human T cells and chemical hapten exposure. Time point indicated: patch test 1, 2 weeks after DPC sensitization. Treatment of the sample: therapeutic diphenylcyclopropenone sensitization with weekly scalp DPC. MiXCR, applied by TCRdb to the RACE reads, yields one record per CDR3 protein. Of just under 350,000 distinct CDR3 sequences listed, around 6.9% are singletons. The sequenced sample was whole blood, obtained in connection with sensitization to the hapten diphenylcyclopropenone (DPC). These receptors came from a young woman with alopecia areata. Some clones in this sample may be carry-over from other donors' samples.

CDR3 loop: CASSSSWEWSYGYTF. Written as DNA, the CDR3 is TGTGCCAGCAGTTCCAGCTGGGAATGGTCGTATGGCTACACCTTC. This chain connects TRBV6-5 to TRBJ1-2; D uncertain. Germline V lookup: CDR1 MNHEY, CDR2 SVGAGI. V was shortened by 4 bases and J by 5 bases, with 17 bases between the two germline ends. This CDR3 comprises 15 residues.

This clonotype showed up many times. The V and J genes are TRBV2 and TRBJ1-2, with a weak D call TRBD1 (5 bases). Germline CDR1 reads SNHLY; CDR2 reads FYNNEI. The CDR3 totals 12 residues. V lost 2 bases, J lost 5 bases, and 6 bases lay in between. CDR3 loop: CASSEQGYGYTF. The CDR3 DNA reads TGTGCCAGCAGTGAACAGGGATATGGCTACACCTTC.

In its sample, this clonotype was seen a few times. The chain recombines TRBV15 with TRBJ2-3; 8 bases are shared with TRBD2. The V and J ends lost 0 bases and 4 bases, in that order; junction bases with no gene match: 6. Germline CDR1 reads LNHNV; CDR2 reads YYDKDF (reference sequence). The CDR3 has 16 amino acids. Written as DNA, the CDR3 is TGTGCCACCAGCAGAGATGTAAGCGGGGGAGCAGATACGCAGTATTTT. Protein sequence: CATSRDVSGGADTQYF.

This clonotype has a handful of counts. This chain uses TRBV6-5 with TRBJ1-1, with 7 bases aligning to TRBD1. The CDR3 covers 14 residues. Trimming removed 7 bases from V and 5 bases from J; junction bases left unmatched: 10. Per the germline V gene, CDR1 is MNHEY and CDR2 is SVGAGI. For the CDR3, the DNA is TGTGCCAGCACCCCGTCGGACAGGCTGACTGAAGCTTTCTTT. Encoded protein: CASTPSDRLTEAFF.

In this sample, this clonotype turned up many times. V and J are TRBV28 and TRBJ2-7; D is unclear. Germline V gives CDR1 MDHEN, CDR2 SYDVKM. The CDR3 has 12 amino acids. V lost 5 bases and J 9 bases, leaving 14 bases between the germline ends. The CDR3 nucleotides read TGTGCCAGCAGTCTCAGGATAGCTACGCAGTACTTC. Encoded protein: CASSLRIATQYF.

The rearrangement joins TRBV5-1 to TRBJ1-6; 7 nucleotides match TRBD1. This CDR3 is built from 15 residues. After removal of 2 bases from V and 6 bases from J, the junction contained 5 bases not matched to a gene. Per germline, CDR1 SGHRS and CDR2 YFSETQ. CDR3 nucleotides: TGCGCCAGCAGCTTTGACAGGGTCGGTAATTCACCCCTCCACTTT. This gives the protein CASSFDRVGNSPLHF.

DNA of the CDR3: TGTGCCAGCAGCCAGACTCGCCGAAGCTCCTACGAGCAGTACTTC. Amino acid sequence: CASSQTRRSSYEQYF. This sequence joins TRBV14 and TRBJ2-7, with no clear D. Germline V gene data show CDR1 as SGHDN and CDR2 as FVKESK. This CDR3 is 15 amino acids long. Trimming stripped 3 bases from V and 0 bases from J, with 12 bases between.

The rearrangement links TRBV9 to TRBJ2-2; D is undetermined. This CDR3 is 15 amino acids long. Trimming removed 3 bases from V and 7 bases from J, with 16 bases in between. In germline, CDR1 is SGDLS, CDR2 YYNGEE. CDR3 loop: CASSGVATLVGELFF. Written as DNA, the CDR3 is TGTGCCAGCAGCGGAGTTGCTACGTTGGTCGGGGAGCTGTTTTTT.

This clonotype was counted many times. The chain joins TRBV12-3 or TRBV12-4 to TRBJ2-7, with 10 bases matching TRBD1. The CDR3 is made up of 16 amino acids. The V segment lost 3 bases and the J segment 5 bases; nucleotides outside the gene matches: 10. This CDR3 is CASSFSPGQGSNEQYF. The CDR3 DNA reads TGTGCCAGCAGTTTCAGTCCGGGACAGGGGTCCAACGAGCAGTACTTC.

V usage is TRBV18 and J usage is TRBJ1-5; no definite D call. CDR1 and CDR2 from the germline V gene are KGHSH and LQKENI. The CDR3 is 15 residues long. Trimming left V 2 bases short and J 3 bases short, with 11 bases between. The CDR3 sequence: CASSPLSGSNQPQHF. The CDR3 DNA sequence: TGTGCCAGCTCACCATTGTCTGGGTCCAATCAGCCCCAGCATTTT.

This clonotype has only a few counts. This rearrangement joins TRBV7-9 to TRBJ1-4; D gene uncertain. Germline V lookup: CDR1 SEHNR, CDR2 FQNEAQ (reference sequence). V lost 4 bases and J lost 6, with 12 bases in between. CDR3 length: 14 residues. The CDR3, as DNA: TGTGCCAGCAGCTCACAGAAAGTAGATGAAAAACTGTTTTTT. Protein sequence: CASSSQKVDEKLFF.